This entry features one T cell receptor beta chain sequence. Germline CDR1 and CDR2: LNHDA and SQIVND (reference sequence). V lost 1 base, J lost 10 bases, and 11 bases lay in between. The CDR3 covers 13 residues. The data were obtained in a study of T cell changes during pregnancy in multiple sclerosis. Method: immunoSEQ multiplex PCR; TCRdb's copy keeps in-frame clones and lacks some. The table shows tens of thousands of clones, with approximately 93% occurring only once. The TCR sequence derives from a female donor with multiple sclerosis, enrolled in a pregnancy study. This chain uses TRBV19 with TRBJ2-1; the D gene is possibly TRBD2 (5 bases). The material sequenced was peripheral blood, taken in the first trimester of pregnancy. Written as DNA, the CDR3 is TGTGCCAGTAGTATAGGGCCGGGGTCAGAGCAGTTCTTC. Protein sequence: CASSIGPGSEQFF.